One sample yielded the 13 T cell receptor beta chains listed below, sequenced in a study of blood T cell repertoires in COVID-19. Method: immunoSEQ multiplex PCR; TCRdb's copy keeps in-frame clones and lacks some. The table has over 400,000 clones, approximately 85% seen once; the top ten hold about 3%. The sequencing sample was made of peripheral blood. Source of these receptors: a human donor in a cohort sampled during active COVID-19.

This chain joins TRBV6-5 and TRBJ1-5; no clear D gene. The CDR3 runs 14 residues. Trimming pared 6 bases from V and 1 base from J, leaving 10 bases between. The germline V gene encodes CDR1 MNHEY and CDR2 SVGAGI. This CDR3 reads CASRPWASNQPQHF. DNA for the CDR3: TGTGCCAGCAGACCGTGGGCGAGCAATCAGCCCCAGCATTTT.

This chain joins TRBV25-1 and TRBJ2-1; 12 nucleotides line up with TRBD2. Germline values: CDR1 MGHDK, CDR2 SYGVNS. The junction had 1 base not matched to a gene; V was cut back by 4 bases and J by 0 bases. This CDR3 is built from 16 residues. The CDR3 DNA follows: TGTGCCAGCAGTGTGACTAGCGGGAGCTCCTACAATGAGCAGTTCTTC. This gives the protein CASSVTSGSSYNEQFF.

The chain uses TRBV24-1 and TRBJ1-5; D is perhaps TRBD1 (6 bases). Trimming left V 4 bases short and J 3 bases short, with 12 bases between. CDR1 is KGHDR and CDR2 is SFDVKD in the germline V gene. The CDR3 contains 15 residues. CDR3 nucleotides: TGTGCCACCAGTGACAAACAGGGAGCCAATCAGCCCCAGCATTTT. Its translation: CATSDKQGANQPQHF.

The chain links TRBV6-5 to TRBJ1-1; possible D gene TRBD1, 6 bases. Trimming pared 5 bases from V and 8 bases from J, leaving 12 bases between. The germline CDR1 and CDR2 sequences are MNHEY and SVGAGI. This CDR3 region has 12 residues. DNA for the CDR3: TGTGCCAGCAGTCCACCCACAGGGGAAGCTTTCTTT. This translates into CASSPPTGEAFF.

This clone was counted ten times or more. This chain joins TRBV21-1 and TRBJ2-7; TRBD1 was called by the table and not checked on the DNA. TRBV21-1 is shown as a pseudogene. The CDR3 contains 15 residues. The CDR3 sequence: CASSKEGTGGYEQYF. As DNA, the CDR3 is TGTGCCAGCAGCAAGGAGGGGACAGGGGGCTACGAGCAGTACTTC.

About this clone: The same CDR3 can be traced to other DNA sequences in this sample. The chain links TRBV6-5 to TRBJ1-2; TRBD1 matches 7 bases. The CDR3 length is 14 residues. Trimming cost V 0 bases and J 4 bases; bases outside gene matches: 2. Germline V gene data show CDR1 as MNHEY and CDR2 as SVGAGI. The CDR3 coding sequence is TGTGCCAGCAGTTACTCGAGACAGGGCTATGGCTACACCTTC. Its protein product is CASSYSRQGYGYTF.

The gene calls are TRBV7-8 and TRBJ2-3, with TRBD2 matching over 7 bases. Germline-derived CDR1 and CDR2 are SGHVS and FQNEAQ. The CDR3 is 17 amino acids. Trimming took 1 base from V and 1 from J; bases not matched to a gene: 8. This CDR3 is CASSLGASGSGTDTQYF. The CDR3 nucleotides read TGTGCCAGCAGCTTAGGGGCTAGCGGAAGCGGCACAGATACGCAGTATTTT.

This clone was seen just once. The chain joins TRBV28 to TRBJ1-4, with D possibly matching TRBD1 (5 bases). Germline assignment: CDR1 MDHEN and CDR2 SYDVKM. The V and J ends lost 6 bases and 2 bases respectively, with 7 bases between them. The length of the CDR3 is 13 residues. The CDR3 nucleotides read TGTGCCAGCAGGACAGCCACTAATGAAAAACTGTTTTTT. It translates to CASRTATNEKLFF.

The chain combines TRBV5-1 with TRBJ2-5, with a possible D match to TRBD1 (5 bases). Trimming took off 7 bases at V and 2 bases at J, with 12 bases between the two ends. Germline CDR1 is SGHRS and CDR2 is YFSETQ. The CDR3 is 13 amino acids. The CDR3 DNA sequence: TGCGCCAGCCGAGGCAGGGTTCAAGAGACCCAGTACTTC. Residues: CASRGRVQETQYF.

This clone was seen a few times. The V gene is TRBV30, the J gene TRBJ2-4; D remains ambiguous. V lost 0 bases, J lost 1 base, and 10 bases lay in between. The CDR3 covers 15 residues. Per germline, CDR1 GTSNPN and CDR2 SVGIG (reference sequence). CDR3 nucleotides: TGTGCCTGGAGTGTGGGCGTTGGTGCCAAAAACATTCAGTACTTC. Its translation: CAWSVGVGAKNIQYF.

This rearrangement joins TRBV11-2 to TRBJ1-4, with 8 bases identical to TRBD1. Germline V gene lookup returns CDR1 SGHAT and CDR2 FQNNGV. The CDR3 is 15 amino acids. The V gene end was trimmed by 5 bases and the J gene end by 7 bases; junction bases not matched to a gene: 9. CDR3 DNA sequence: TGTGCCAGCAGCCCGAGGGCAGGGGGCGGTGAAAAACTGTTTTTT. It is translated as CASSPRAGGGEKLFF.

J is TRBJ2-2 and V is TRBV5-6; maybe TRBD2 (7 bases). The germline V and J ends were trimmed by 4 bases and 5 bases, with 12 bases remaining between them. CDR3 length: 14 residues. CDR1 is SGHDT, CDR2 YYEEEE, per germline. Written as DNA, the CDR3 is TGTGCCAGCAGCAGGACTAGGGGGACCGGGGAGCTGTTTTTT. It specifies CASSRTRGTGELFF.

The chain carries TRBV3-1 (or the pseudogene TRBV3-2) and TRBJ2-7, with 8 bases that match TRBD2. V shed 4 bases, J shed 2 bases, and the junction held 7 bases outside the gene matches. Germline V gene sequence: CDR1 LGHDT, CDR2 YNNKEL (reference sequence). CDR3 size: 15 residues. The DNA for the CDR3 is TGTGCCAGCAGCCCCCGAACTAGCGGAGCCTACGAGCAGTACTTC. Its protein is CASSPRTSGAYEQYF.